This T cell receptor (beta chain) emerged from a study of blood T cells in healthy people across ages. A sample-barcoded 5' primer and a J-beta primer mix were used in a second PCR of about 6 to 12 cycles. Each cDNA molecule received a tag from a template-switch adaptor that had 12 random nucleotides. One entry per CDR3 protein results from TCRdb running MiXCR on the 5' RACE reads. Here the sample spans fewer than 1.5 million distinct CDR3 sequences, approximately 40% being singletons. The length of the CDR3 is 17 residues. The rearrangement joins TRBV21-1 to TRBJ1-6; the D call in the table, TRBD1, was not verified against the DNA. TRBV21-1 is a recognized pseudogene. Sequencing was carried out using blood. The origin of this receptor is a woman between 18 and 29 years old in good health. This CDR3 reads CASSYVPPRGYNSPLHF. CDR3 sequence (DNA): TGTGCCAGCAGCTACGTCCCCCCCAGGGGCTATAATTCACCCCTCCACTTT.